What follows are 12 T cell receptor beta chains derived from one specimen sequenced in a study of beta chain features in type 1 diabetes. General study results and limits: A moderate, significant TCRB CDR3 shortening appeared in type 1 diabetes across four CD4+ subsets.

TCRB transcripts that were expressed got sequenced, as all of the isolated RNA had been reverse transcribed. Sequencing used immunoSEQ multiplex PCR; TCRdb keeps in-frame clones, though not all of them. This sample has 300,000 to 450,000 clones, with 9.6% found just once. These receptors have no known antigen. Sequenced material: central memory CD4+ T cells from blood. The receptors shown here come from a man in his thirties or forties with type 1 diabetes.

The CDR3 sequence is CASIPSWAGEGEQYF. The CDR3 DNA is TGTGCCAGCATACCCTCTTGGGCGGGAGAAGGCGAGCAGTACTTC. The chain recombines TRBV27 with TRBJ2-7; 7 bases align to TRBD2. The CDR3 covers 15 residues. With 7 bases clipped from V and 6 bases from J, the junction kept 15 bases outside the gene matches. Per the germline V gene, CDR1 is MNHEY and CDR2 is SMNVEV (reference sequence).

The table lists this clone with a few counts. The chain combines TRBV6-7 with TRBJ2-2; D is uncertain. TRBV6-7 is known as an ORF, though its function is uncertain. Trimming removed 2 bases at V and 8 bases at J, with 6 bases between. CDR3 length equals 12 residues. The CDR3: CASSYTNGELFF. CDR3 DNA sequence: TGTGCCAGCAGTTACACCAATGGGGAGCTGTTTTTT.

The rearrangement links TRBV29-1 to TRBJ1-2, with D hard to call. The CDR3 extends over 12 amino acids. Germline loops: CDR1 SQVTM, CDR2 ANQGSEA. V was pared by 5 bases and J by 5 bases, with 12 bases between. The DNA for the CDR3 is TGCAGCGTTTTTGGGCAGCAATATGGCTACACCTTC. Amino acids: CSVFGQQYGYTF. Variable domain in full (rest from reference TRBV29-1 and TRBJ1-2): SAVISQKPSRDICQRGTSLTIQCQVDSQVTMMFWYRQQPGQSLTLIATANQGSEATYESGFVIDKFPISRPNLTFSTLTVSNMSPEDSSIYLCSVFGQQYGYTFGSGTRLTVV.

V is TRBV19 and J is TRBJ2-5; possibly TRBD1 or TRBD2 for D (5 bases each). This CDR3 contains 13 residues. The V and J ends lost 5 bases and 5 bases respectively, with 12 bases between them. CDR1 LNHDA and CDR2 SQIVND come from the germline V gene (reference sequence). CDR3 DNA: TGTGCCAGTAGTCGGGGCCCGGGGGAGACCCAGTACTTC. It yields the protein CASSRGPGETQYF.

This chain connects TRBV28 to TRBJ1-5; no definite D call. V was trimmed by 5 bases and J by 0 bases, leaving 11 bases between them. The CDR3 loop spans 15 amino acids. The V gene's germline CDR1 is MDHEN and CDR2 SYDVKM. CDR3: CASSIQLYSNQPQHF. CDR3 in DNA: TGTGCCAGCAGTATCCAGTTATATAGCAATCAGCCCCAGCATTTT.

The CDR3, as DNA: TGTGCCAGCAGCCCTGGTAGGAGCAGGTCAGATACGCAGTATTTT. This encodes CASSPGRSRSDTQYF. The chain employs TRBV7-2 and TRBJ2-3; D ambiguous. Germline CDR1 SGHTA, CDR2 FQGNSA. V lost 5 bases and J lost 4, with 16 bases in between. This CDR3 has 15 residues.

Of note for this clone: Germline and junction disagree at one end, which may indicate a read error. This chain uses TRBV6-1 with TRBJ1-2; no reliable D call. Germline V gene data show CDR1 as MNHNS and CDR2 as SASEGT. The CDR3 is made up of 18 amino acids. The CDR3 region is CAISERVTGGTMGYGYTF. The CDR3, as DNA: TGTGCCATCAGTGAACGGGTTACCGGTGGAACGATGGGCTATGGCTACACCTTC.

The chain links TRBV5-8 to TRBJ2-2; TRBD1 aligns across 8 bases. The CDR3 covers 15 residues. Germline V lookup: CDR1 SGHTS, CDR2 YDEGEE. Trimming took 4 bases from V and 4 from J; bases not matched to a gene: 6. CDR3 loop: CASSRWTGSTGELFF. As DNA, the CDR3 is TGTGCCAGCAGCCGATGGACAGGGAGCACCGGGGAGCTGTTTTTT.

The chain recombines TRBV5-5 with TRBJ1-5; TRBD1 aligns across 7 bases. The V and J ends lost 4 bases and 4 bases, in that order; junction bases with no gene match: 8. Germline-derived CDR1 and CDR2 are SGHKS and YYEKEE (reference sequence). There are 15 residues in the CDR3. CDR3 in amino acids: CASSLWTGLNQPQHF. The CDR3 DNA sequence: TGTGCCAGCAGCCTCTGGACAGGCCTTAATCAGCCCCAGCATTTT.

This clone turned up a few times. The J gene is TRBJ2-3, the V gene TRBV29-1; TRBD1 agrees at 11 bases. This CDR3 is built from 13 residues. CDR1 is SQVTM, CDR2 ANQGSEA, per germline. V gave up 7 bases and J gave up 9 bases; unmatched junction bases: 9. CDR3 in amino acids: CSAPPGQGDTQYF. For the CDR3, the DNA is TGCAGCGCCCCTCCGGGACAGGGGGACACGCAGTATTTT.

This clone was observed a few times. This CDR3 is also generated by other DNA sequences in the sample. The V and J genes are TRBV20-1 and TRBJ2-1; no clear D. Germline-derived CDR1 and CDR2 are DFQATT and SNEGSKA (reference sequence). This CDR3 region has 10 residues. Between the trimmed V and J ends, which lost 6 bases and 7 bases, there was a span of 7 bases. The CDR3 nucleotides are TGCAGTGCCCTAGGGAATGAGCAGTTCTTC. Translated, it gives CSALGNEQFF.

This clone was counted many times. The chain carries TRBV7-2 and TRBJ2-5, with D tentatively TRBD1 (6 bases). The CDR3 consists of 13 residues. V gave up 5 bases and J gave up 5 bases, with 12 bases separating them. Germline CDR1 SGHTA, CDR2 FQGNSA. As DNA, the CDR3 is TGTGCCAGCAGCCCCCTGAGGGGGGAGACCCAGTACTTC. Protein: CASSPLRGETQYF.